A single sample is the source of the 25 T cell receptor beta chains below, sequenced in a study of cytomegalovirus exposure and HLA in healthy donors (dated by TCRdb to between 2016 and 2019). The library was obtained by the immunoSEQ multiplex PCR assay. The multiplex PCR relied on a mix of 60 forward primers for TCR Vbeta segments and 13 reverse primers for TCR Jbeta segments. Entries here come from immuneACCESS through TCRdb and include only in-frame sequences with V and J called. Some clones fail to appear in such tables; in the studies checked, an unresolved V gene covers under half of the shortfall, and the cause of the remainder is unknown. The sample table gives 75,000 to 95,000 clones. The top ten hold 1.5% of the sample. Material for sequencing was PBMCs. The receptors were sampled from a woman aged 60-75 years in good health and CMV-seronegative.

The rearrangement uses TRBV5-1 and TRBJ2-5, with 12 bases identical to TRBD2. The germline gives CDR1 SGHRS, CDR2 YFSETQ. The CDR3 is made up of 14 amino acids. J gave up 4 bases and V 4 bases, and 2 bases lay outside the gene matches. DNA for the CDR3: TGCGCCAGCAGCCAGGGACTAGCGGGAGAGACCCAGTACTTC. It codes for CASSQGLAGETQYF.

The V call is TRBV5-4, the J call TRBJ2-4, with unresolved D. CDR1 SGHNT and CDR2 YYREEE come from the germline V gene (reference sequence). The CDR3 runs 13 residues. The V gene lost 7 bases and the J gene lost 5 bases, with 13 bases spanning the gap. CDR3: CASWVGGQNIQYF. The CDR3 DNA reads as TGTGCCAGCTGGGTCGGTGGGCAAAACATTCAGTACTTC.

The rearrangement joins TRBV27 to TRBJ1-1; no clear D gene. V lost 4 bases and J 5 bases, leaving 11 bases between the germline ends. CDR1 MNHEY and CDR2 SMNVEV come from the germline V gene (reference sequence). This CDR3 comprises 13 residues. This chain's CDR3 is CASSWEPRTEAFF. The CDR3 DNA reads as TGTGCCAGCAGTTGGGAGCCGAGGACTGAAGCTTTCTTT.

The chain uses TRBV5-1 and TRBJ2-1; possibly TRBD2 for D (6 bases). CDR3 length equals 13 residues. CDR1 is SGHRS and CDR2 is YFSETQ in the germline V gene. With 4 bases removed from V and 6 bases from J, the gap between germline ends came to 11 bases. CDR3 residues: CASSPTGGNEQFF. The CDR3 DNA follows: TGCGCCAGCAGCCCTACCGGGGGCAATGAGCAGTTCTTC.

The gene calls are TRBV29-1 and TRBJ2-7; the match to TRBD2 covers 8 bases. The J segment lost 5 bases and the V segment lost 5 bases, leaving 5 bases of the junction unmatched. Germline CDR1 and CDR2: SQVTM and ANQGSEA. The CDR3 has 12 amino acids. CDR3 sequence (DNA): TGCAGCGTTTCGGGGGGGGTCAACGAGCAGTACTTC. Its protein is CSVSGGVNEQYF.

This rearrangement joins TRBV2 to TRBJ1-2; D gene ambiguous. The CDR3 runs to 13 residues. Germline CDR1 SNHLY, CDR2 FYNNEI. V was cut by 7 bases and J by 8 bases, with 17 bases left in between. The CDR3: CASTSQREGGYTF. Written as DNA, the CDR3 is TGTGCCAGCACCAGCCAGCGGGAGGGAGGCTACACCTTC.

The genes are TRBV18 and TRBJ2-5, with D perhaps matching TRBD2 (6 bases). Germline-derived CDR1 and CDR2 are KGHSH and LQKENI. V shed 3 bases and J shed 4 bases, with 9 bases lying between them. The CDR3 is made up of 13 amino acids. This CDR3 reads CASSPRGGETQYF. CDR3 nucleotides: TGTGCCAGCTCACCCCGGGGAGGAGAGACCCAGTACTTC. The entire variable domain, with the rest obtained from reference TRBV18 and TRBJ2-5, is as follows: NAGVMQNPRHLVRRRGQEARLRCSPMKGHSHVYWYRQLPEEGLKFMVYLQKENIIDESGMPKERFSAEFPKEGPSILRIQQVVRGDSAAYFCASSPRGGETQYFGPGTRLLVL.

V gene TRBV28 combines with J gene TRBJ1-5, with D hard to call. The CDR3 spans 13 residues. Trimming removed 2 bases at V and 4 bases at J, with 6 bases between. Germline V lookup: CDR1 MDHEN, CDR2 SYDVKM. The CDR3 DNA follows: TGTGCCAGCAGTTTAATTGTAAATCAGCCCCAGCATTTT. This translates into CASSLIVNQPQHF.

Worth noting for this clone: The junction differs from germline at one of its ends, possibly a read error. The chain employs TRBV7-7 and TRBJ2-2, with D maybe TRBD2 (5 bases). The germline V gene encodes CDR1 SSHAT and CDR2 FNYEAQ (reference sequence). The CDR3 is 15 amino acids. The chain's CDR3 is CASSLSGVNTGELFF. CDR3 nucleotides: TGTGCTAGCAGCTTAAGCGGAGTAAACACCGGGGAGCTGTTTTTT.

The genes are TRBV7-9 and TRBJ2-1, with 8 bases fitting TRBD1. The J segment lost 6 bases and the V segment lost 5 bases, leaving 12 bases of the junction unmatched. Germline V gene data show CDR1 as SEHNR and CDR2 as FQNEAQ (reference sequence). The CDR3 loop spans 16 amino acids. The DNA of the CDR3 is TGTGCCAGCAGCGAGAAATTCCGGGACAGGCGCAATGAGCAGTTCTTC. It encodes CASSEKFRDRRNEQFF.

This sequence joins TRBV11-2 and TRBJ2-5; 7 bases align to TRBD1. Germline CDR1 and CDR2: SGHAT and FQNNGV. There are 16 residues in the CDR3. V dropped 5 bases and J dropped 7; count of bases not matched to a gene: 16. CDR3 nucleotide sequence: TGTGCCAGCAGCCAAATAGGGACAGTGGTGTCGGTGACCCAGTACTTC. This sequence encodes CASSQIGTVVSVTQYF.

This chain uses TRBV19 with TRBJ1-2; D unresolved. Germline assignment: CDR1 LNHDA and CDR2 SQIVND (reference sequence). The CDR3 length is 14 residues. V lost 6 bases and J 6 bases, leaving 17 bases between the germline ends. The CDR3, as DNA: TGTGCCAGTAGGAAGGAGGACGGGTCAGATGGCTACACCTTC. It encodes CASRKEDGSDGYTF.

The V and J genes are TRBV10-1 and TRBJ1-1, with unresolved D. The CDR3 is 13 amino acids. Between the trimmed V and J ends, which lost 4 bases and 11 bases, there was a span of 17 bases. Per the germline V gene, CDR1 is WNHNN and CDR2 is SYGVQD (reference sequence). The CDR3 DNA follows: TGCGCCAGCAGTGGGACGGCCGGGAGCGGGGCTTTCTTT. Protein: CASSGTAGSGAFF.

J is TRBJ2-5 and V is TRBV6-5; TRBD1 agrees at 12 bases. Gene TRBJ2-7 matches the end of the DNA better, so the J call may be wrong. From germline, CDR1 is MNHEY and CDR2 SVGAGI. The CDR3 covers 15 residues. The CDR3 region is CASRPGTGGFYEQYF. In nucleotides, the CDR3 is TGTGCCAGCAGGCCCGGGACAGGGGGCTTCTACGAGCAGTACTTC.

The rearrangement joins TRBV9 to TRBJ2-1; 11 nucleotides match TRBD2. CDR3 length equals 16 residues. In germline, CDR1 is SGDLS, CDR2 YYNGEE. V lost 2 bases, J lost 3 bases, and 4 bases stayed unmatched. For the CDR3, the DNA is TGTGCCAGCAGCGTTCCCGGGACTAGCGGCTACAATGAGCAGTTCTTC. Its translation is CASSVPGTSGYNEQFF. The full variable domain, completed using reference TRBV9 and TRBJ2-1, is DSGVTQTPKHLITATGQRVTLRCSPRSGDLSVYWYQQSLDQGLQFLIQYYNGEERAKGNILERFSAQQFPDLHSELNLSSLELGDSALYFCASSVPGTSGYNEQFFGPGTRLTVL.

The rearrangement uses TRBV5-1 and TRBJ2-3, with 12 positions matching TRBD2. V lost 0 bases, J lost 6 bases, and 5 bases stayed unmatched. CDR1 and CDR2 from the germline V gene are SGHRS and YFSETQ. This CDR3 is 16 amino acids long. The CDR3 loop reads CASSLDPSGRADTQYF. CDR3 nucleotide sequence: TGCGCCAGCAGCTTGGATCCTAGCGGGAGGGCGGATACGCAGTATTTT.

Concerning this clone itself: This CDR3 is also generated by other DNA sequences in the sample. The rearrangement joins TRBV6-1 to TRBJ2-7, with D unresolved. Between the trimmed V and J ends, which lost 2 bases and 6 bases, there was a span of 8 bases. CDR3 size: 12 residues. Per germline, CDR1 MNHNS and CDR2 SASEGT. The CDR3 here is CASSESGGEQYF. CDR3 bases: TGTGCCAGCAGTGAATCCGGCGGCGAGCAGTACTTC.

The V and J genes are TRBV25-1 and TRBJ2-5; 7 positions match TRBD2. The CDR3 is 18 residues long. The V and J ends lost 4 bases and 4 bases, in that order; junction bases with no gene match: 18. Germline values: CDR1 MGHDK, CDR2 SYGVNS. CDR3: CASSGGGPRKARLETQYF. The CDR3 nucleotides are TGTGCCAGCAGTGGGGGGGGACCTAGGAAGGCCCGGCTAGAGACCCAGTACTTC. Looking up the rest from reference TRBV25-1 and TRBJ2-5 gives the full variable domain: EADIYQTPRYLVIGTGKKITLECSQTMGHDKMYWYQQDPGMELHLIHYSYGVNSTEKGDLSSESTVSRIRTEHFPLTLESARPSHTSQYLCASSGGGPRKARLETQYFGPGTRLLVL.

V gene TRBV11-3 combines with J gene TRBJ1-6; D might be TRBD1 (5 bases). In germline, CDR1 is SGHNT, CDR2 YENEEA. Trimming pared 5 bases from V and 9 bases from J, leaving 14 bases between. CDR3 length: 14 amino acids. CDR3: CASSPGGRSSPLHF. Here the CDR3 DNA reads TGTGCCAGCAGCCCGGGGGGAAGGAGTTCACCCCTCCACTTT.

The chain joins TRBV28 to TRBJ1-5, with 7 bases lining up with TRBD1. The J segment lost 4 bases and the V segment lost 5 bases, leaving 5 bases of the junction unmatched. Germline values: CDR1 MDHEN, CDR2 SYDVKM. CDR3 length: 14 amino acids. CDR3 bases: TGTGCCAGCAGTGCCCTACAGGGGAATCAGCCCCAGCATTTT. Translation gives CASSALQGNQPQHF.

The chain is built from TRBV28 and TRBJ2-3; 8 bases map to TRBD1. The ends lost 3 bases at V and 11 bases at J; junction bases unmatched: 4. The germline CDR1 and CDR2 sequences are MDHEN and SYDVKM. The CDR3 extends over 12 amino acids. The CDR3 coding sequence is TGTGCCAGCAGTTTGGGACAGGCCAAGCAGTATTTT. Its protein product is CASSLGQAKQYF.

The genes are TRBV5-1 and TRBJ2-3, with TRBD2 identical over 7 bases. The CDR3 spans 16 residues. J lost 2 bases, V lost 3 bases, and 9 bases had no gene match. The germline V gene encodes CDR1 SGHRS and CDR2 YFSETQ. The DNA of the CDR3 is TGCGCCAGCAGCTCCCTACGGGAGGTTTTCACAGATACGCAGTATTTT. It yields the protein CASSSLREVFTDTQYF.

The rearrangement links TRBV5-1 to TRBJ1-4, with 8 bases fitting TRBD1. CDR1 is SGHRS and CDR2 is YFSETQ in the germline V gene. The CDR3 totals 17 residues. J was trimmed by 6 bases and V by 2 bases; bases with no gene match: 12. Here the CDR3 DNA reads TGCGCCAGCAGCTTAAACCCCTCCGGGACAGGCTATGAAAAACTGTTTTTT. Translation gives CASSLNPSGTGYEKLFF.

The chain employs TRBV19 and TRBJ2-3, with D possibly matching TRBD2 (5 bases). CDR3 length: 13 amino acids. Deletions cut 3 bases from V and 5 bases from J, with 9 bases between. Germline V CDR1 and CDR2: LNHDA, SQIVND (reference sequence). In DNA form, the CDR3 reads TGTGCCAGTAGTATGGAGGCCGTAGATACGCAGTATTTT. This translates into CASSMEAVDTQYF.

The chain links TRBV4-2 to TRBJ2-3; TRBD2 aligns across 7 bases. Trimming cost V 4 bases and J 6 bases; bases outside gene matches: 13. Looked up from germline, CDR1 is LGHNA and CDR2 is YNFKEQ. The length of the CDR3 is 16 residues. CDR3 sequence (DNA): TGTGCCAGCAGCCCCCGATCAGCGGGACCGGGGGATACGCAGTATTTT. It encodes CASSPRSAGPGDTQYF.